These T cell receptor beta chains were read from a single sample in a study of OX40 agonist ivuxolimab in advanced cancers. Profiled with immunoSEQ multiplex PCR; TCRdb holds only in-frame clones, not every one. The repertoire consists of 57,000 or so clones, with around 84% occurring once and the leading ten covering roughly 4.5%. The sequencing here drew on CD4+ or CD8+ T cells sorted from blood, taken in a trial of the OX40 agonist ivuxolimab. These receptors all stem from an adult with an advanced solid tumor such as melanoma, head and neck, liver or kidney cancer. Each CDR3 is given with its conserved first and last residue. A D gene is named only where the DNA matches it firmly. Clone size is shown for a subset of rows, as once, few, many or a class of expanded clone.

v_call	d_call	clone_size	j_call	cdr3_nt	cdr3_aa
TRBV14	-	-	TRBJ2-3	TGTGCCAGCAGCCTTCTCACCGGGACCACTAGCACAGATACGCAGTATTTT	CASSLLTGTTSTDTQYF
TRBV27	TRBD2	-	TRBJ2-1	TGTGCCAGCAGCCAGGGACTAGCGGACAATGAGCAGTTCTTC	CASSQGLADNEQFF
TRBV4-2	-	-	TRBJ2-7	TGTGCCAGCAGCAAATCGGGACAAGTCTACGAGCAGTACTTC	CASSKSGQVYEQYF
TRBV16	-	-	TRBJ1-1	TGTGCCAGCAGCCAATCTAGGGGACAGAACACTGAAGCTTTCTTT	CASSQSRGQNTEAFF
TRBV6-1	TRBD1	-	TRBJ1-2	TGTGCCAACAGGGGAACAGGGGGCTCTGGCTACACCTTC	CANRGTGGSGYTF
TRBV19	-	-	TRBJ2-2	TGTGCCAGTGGTTGGGGGCCCGGGGAGCTGTTTTTT	CASGWGPGELFF
TRBV11-2	-	-	TRBJ1-3	TGTGCCAGCAGCTCCAGTCGGGCTACTGGAAACACCATATATTTT	CASSSSRATGNTIYF
TRBV27	-	-	TRBJ1-1	TGTGCCAGCAGTTTGTCAACGGGGACTGAAGCTTTCTTT	CASSLSTGTEAFF
TRBV6-5	TRBD1	once	TRBJ2-3	TGTGCCAGCAGTTCCCTACCAGGGGGCGTAGATACGCAGTATTTT	CASSSLPGGVDTQYF
TRBV9	TRBD1	-	TRBJ2-7	TGTGCCAGCAGCGCTTGGGACAGGGGCCACGAGCAGTACTTC	CASSAWDRGHEQYF
TRBV5-1	TRBD2	-	TRBJ2-7	TGCGCCAGCAGCCGACGGGGGGGCGAGCTCTACGAGCAGTACTTC	CASSRRGGELYEQYF
TRBV4-1	-	once	TRBJ2-5	TGCGCCAGCAGCCGCCGGGACCCGCAGGGAGGAGAGCAGTACTTC	CASSRRDPQGGEQYF
TRBV2	-	-	TRBJ1-2	TGTGCCAGCACCCGGGACACCTCCTATGGCTACACCTTC	CASTRDTSYGYTF
TRBV5-5	-	-	TRBJ1-2	TGTGCCAGCAGCTTCGCAGGCAGCTATGGCTACACCTTC	CASSFAGSYGYTF
TRBV4-3	-	-	TRBJ1-1	TGCGCCAGCAGCACCGACATGAACACTGAAGCTTTCTTT	CASSTDMNTEAFF
TRBV7-3	-	-	TRBJ2-3	TGTGCCAGCAGCTTAGGTTGGAGCACAGATACGCAGTATTTT	CASSLGWSTDTQYF
TRBV5-1	-	-	TRBJ2-5	TGCGCCAGCAGCTTGGATACTTTCGGGACCCAGTACTTC	CASSLDTFGTQYF
TRBV19	-	-	TRBJ2-2	TGTGCCAGTGACAAGGCAGGGTTAATGTCCGGGGAGCTGTTTTTT	CASDKAGLMSGELFF
TRBV6-4	-	-	TRBJ2-1	TGTGCCAGCAGTGAGACCAGGGCCCCCTACAATGAGCAGTTCTTC	CASSETRAPYNEQFF
TRBV27	TRBD2	-	TRBJ2-5	TGTGCCAGCAGTTCCGGACTAGCGGGAGGTGGAGAGACCCAGTACTTC	CASSSGLAGGGETQYF
TRBV28	TRBD1	-	TRBJ2-6	TGTGCCAGCAGTTTATTCCTCTACAGGGGCGCTGGGGCCAACGTCCTGACTTTC	CASSLFLYRGAGANVLTF
TRBV10-3	-	-	TRBJ1-5	TGTGCCATCAGTGAGTCGCTTAGGGCTAATCAGCCCCAGCATTTT	CAISESLRANQPQHF
TRBV21-1	-	-	TRBJ1-2	TGTGCCAGCAGCAAAGAGGGCAGACCTTCTTATGGCTACACCTTC	CASSKEGRPSYGYTF
TRBV5-5	-	-	TRBJ1-4	TGTGCCAGCAGCTTGGTACGGCACTCGACTGAAAAACTGTTTTTT	CASSLVRHSTEKLFF
TRBV10-3	-	few	TRBJ1-2	TGTGCGGCCAGTTTGGGATCTAACTATGGCTACACCTTC	CAASLGSNYGYTF
TRBV4-3	-	-	TRBJ1-4	TGCGCCAGCAGCCAAGACGGTGGGAACAATGAAAAACTGTTTTTT	CASSQDGGNNEKLFF
TRBV7-2	-	once	TRBJ1-3	TGTGCCAGCAGCTTAGATTCTCTGGGCACGGGAAACACCATATATTTT	CASSLDSLGTGNTIYF
TRBV2	-	-	TRBJ2-7	TGTGCCAGCAGAGCCCGGTGGGGCGACGAGCAGTACTTC	CASRARWGDEQYF
TRBV28	-	-	TRBJ2-7	TGTGCCAGCAGTCCCCCAGGACATATCTCCTACGAGCAGTACTTC	CASSPPGHISYEQYF